The next 20 T cell receptor beta chains were all read from a single sample in a study of T cell changes during pregnancy in multiple sclerosis. Assay: immunoSEQ multiplex PCR; the TCRdb copy retains only in-frame clones and omits some. The table records about 42,000 clones, roughly 95% of them present only once. The sample here was peripheral blood, taken in the second trimester of pregnancy. The receptor set was obtained from a female donor with multiple sclerosis, enrolled in a pregnancy study.

This rearrangement joins TRBV13 to TRBJ1-5; D might be TRBD1 (5 bases). Germline loops: CDR1 PRHDT, CDR2 FYEKMQ (reference sequence). V lost 7 bases, J lost 4 bases, and 17 bases lay in between. CDR3 length: 15 residues. CDR3 nucleotide sequence: TGTGCCAGCACCCGGGGGTTATACGAAAATCAGCCCCAGCATTTT. Translated, it gives CASTRGLYENQPQHF.

The chain combines TRBV5-6 with TRBJ2-7, with D tentatively TRBD1 (6 bases). V lost 2 bases and J 2 bases, leaving 11 bases between the germline ends. The CDR3 runs 14 residues. Germline lookup yields CDR1 SGHDT and CDR2 YYEEEE. The CDR3, as DNA: TGTGCCAGCAGCTTTACCGGGACAACCTACGAGCAGTACTTC. As protein: CASSFTGTTYEQYF.

The chain recombines TRBV5-1 with TRBJ2-5; TRBD2 is a possible D gene (5 bases). With 2 bases removed from V and 5 bases from J, the gap between germline ends came to 19 bases. CDR3 length equals 16 residues. Germline assignment: CDR1 SGHRS and CDR2 YFSETQ. The CDR3 sequence is CASSFFPSGGRETQYF. The CDR3 coding sequence is TGCGCCAGCAGCTTTTTCCCCAGCGGCGGTAGGGAGACCCAGTACTTC.

The rearrangement uses TRBV19 and TRBJ1-1, with TRBD1 matching 7 bases. V lost 10 bases to trimming and J lost 1 base; unmatched junction nucleotides: 6. CDR1 LNHDA and CDR2 SQIVND come from the germline V gene (reference sequence). This CDR3 has 13 amino acids. The CDR3, as DNA: TGTGCCACCTCGAGACAGGGGAACACTGAAGCTTTCTTT. Protein product: CATSRQGNTEAFF.

V gene TRBV10-3 combines with J gene TRBJ2-2; 7 bases match TRBD1. Germline V gene sequence: CDR1 ENHRY, CDR2 SYGVKD. The CDR3 loop spans 15 amino acids. V shed 5 bases, J shed 4 bases, and the junction held 7 bases outside the gene matches. The CDR3 spells CAISWDREFTGELFF. CDR3 DNA sequence: TGTGCCATCAGTTGGGACAGAGAGTTCACCGGGGAGCTGTTTTTT.

This clone was seen once. This chain links TRBV18 with TRBJ1-1; 7 nucleotides line up with TRBD1. The ends lost 3 bases at V and 1 base at J; junction bases unmatched: 11. The CDR3 is made up of 17 amino acids. Germline loops: CDR1 KGHSH, CDR2 LQKENI. The CDR3 DNA sequence: TGTGCCAGCTCACCCCTCCCGACAGGGTCGGGGAACACTGAAGCTTTCTTT. Residues: CASSPLPTGSGNTEAFF. Full variable domain (rest looked up from reference TRBV18 and TRBJ1-1): NAGVMQNPRHLVRRRGQEARLRCSPMKGHSHVYWYRQLPEEGLKFMVYLQKENIIDESGMPKERFSAEFPKEGPSILRIQQVVRGDSAAYFCASSPLPTGSGNTEAFFGQGTRLTVV.

The V and J genes are TRBV30 and TRBJ2-1; TRBD2 matches at 7 bases. The V and J ends lost 4 bases and 0 bases, in that order; junction bases with no gene match: 3. The CDR3 has 14 residues. The germline V gene has CDR1 GTSNPN and CDR2 SVGIG (reference sequence). Written as DNA, the CDR3 is TGTGCCTGGACGGGCGGGAGCTCCTACAATGAGCAGTTCTTC. This sequence encodes CAWTGGSSYNEQFF.

This clone was observed a single time. The chain uses TRBV27 and TRBJ2-7; D is unresolved. The CDR3 is made up of 11 amino acids. Per germline, CDR1 MNHEY and CDR2 SMNVEV (reference sequence). V lost 6 bases and J lost 5, with 8 bases in between. For the CDR3, the DNA is TGTGCCAGCAGCTACCGGGACGAGCAGTACTTC. As protein: CASSYRDEQYF.

V usage is TRBV2 and J usage is TRBJ1-4, with 8 bases identical to TRBD1. Germline CDR1 SNHLY, CDR2 FYNNEI. Trimming at V came to 5 bases and at J to 5 bases, leaving 7 bases not matched to a gene. The CDR3 spans 15 residues. The CDR3 nucleotides read TGTGCCAGCAGTCCGGACAGGGCGAAAAATGAAAAACTGTTTTTT. Protein product: CASSPDRAKNEKLFF.

This rearrangement joins TRBV28 to TRBJ2-1; possibly TRBD2 for D (6 bases). The V end lost 5 bases, the J end lost 0 bases, and 11 bases lay between the germline ends. The germline V gene encodes CDR1 MDHEN and CDR2 SYDVKM. The CDR3 length is 15 residues. The CDR3 here is CASSLPSASYNEQFF. DNA of the CDR3: TGTGCCAGCAGTCTACCTAGCGCCTCCTACAATGAGCAGTTCTTC.

The chain links TRBV9 to TRBJ2-2; TRBD1 matches at 8 bases. V lost 3 bases, J lost 6 bases, and 7 bases stayed unmatched. The CDR3 is 15 amino acids. The germline V gene has CDR1 SGDLS and CDR2 YYNGEE. This chain's CDR3 is CASSAPTGESGELFF. CDR3 DNA sequence: TGTGCCAGCAGCGCACCGACAGGGGAGTCCGGGGAGCTGTTTTTT.

This chain joins TRBV5-1 and TRBJ2-3; 11 bases align to TRBD2. With V trimmed by 3 bases and J by 0 bases, 3 bases remained unmatched. CDR3 length: 16 amino acids. Germline V gene data show CDR1 as SGHRS and CDR2 as YFSETQ. The DNA for the CDR3 is TGCGCCAGCAGCTGGAGGACTAGCGGGAGCACAGATACGCAGTATTTT. Its translation: CASSWRTSGSTDTQYF. The full variable domain, rest sourced from reference TRBV5-1 and TRBJ2-3, is KAGVTQTPRYLIKTRGQQVTLSCSPISGHRSVSWYQQTPGQGLQFLFEYFSETQRNKGNFPGRFSGRQFSNSRSEMNVSTLELGDSALYLCASSWRTSGSTDTQYFGPGTRLTVL.

The chain has TRBV29-1 and TRBJ2-1; 9 bases agree with TRBD1. J was trimmed by 3 bases and V by 7 bases; bases with no gene match: 4. CDR1 is SQVTM, CDR2 ANQGSEA, per germline. The CDR3 loop spans 13 amino acids. CDR3 in DNA: TGCAGCGCGCCGGGACAGGGCTACAATGAGCAGTTCTTC. It yields the protein CSAPGQGYNEQFF.

J is TRBJ1-2 and V is TRBV4-3; 7 positions match TRBD1. The V segment lost 0 bases and the J segment 5 bases; nucleotides outside the gene matches: 6. Germline V gene data show CDR1 as LGHNA and CDR2 as YSLEER. The CDR3 has 15 amino acids. The CDR3 DNA reads as TGCGCCAGCAGCCAAGATCAGACAGGGACTTATGGCTACACCTTC. Translation: CASSQDQTGTYGYTF.

The genes are TRBV5-1 and TRBJ2-3, with 9 bases fitting TRBD1. V gave up 0 bases and J gave up 2 bases; unmatched junction bases: 4. The CDR3 runs 16 residues. The V gene's germline CDR1 is SGHRS and CDR2 YFSETQ. The CDR3 region is CASSLGGQGNTDTQYF. The CDR3 region has the DNA TGCGCCAGCAGCTTGGGAGGACAGGGGAACACAGATACGCAGTATTTT.

Only one count was recorded for this clone. The V and J genes are TRBV10-3 and TRBJ2-7; 8 bases line up with TRBD2. Germline trimming cut 9 bases from V and 6 bases from J; bases unmatched to any gene: 4. The CDR3 is 11 amino acids. Germline V gives CDR1 ENHRY, CDR2 SYGVKD. CDR3 nucleotide sequence: TGTGCCATAGGACTAGCTGGCGAGCAGTACTTC. Protein: CAIGLAGEQYF.

V gene TRBV4-2 combines with J gene TRBJ2-5, with 14 bases that match TRBD2. The CDR3 runs 17 residues. From germline, CDR1 is LGHNA and CDR2 YNFKEQ. Trimming cost V 0 bases and J 4 bases; bases outside gene matches: 4. The CDR3 region is CASSQEGGLAGVETQYF. The DNA for the CDR3 is TGTGCCAGCAGCCAAGAAGGGGGACTAGCGGGAGTAGAGACCCAGTACTTC.

The rearrangement links TRBV28 to TRBJ2-3, with D perhaps matching TRBD2 (5 bases). V lost 1 base to trimming and J lost 4 bases, with 15 bases between them. Germline CDR1 MDHEN, CDR2 SYDVKM. The CDR3 contains 16 residues. The CDR3 region has the DNA TGTGCCAGCAGTTTATTGACCATTCAGAGGGCAGATACGCAGTATTTT. Translated, it gives CASSLLTIQRADTQYF. The complete variable domain, with remaining parts taken from reference TRBV28 and TRBJ2-3, reads DVKVTQSSRYLVKRTGEKVFLECVQDMDHENMFWYRQDPGLGLRLIYFSYDVKMKEKGDIPEGYSVSREKKERFSLILESASTNQTSMYLCASSLLTIQRADTQYFGPGTRLTVL.

DNA for the CDR3: TGTGCCAGCAGTGTTGGACTAGCGGGGCGCAATGAGCAGTTCTTC. This sequence encodes CASSVGLAGRNEQFF. The chain is built from TRBV6-1 and TRBJ2-1; TRBD2 agrees at 12 bases. V lost 4 bases, J lost 6 bases, and 4 bases stayed unmatched. In germline, CDR1 is MNHNS, CDR2 SASEGT. The length of the CDR3 is 15 residues.

Points on this clone: The sample holds other DNA sequences that translate to the same CDR3. DNA for the CDR3: TGCGCCAGCAGTTTAGCGGGAAGCTCCTACAATGAGCAGTTCTTC. Translation gives CASSLAGSSYNEQFF. This chain joins TRBV5-1 and TRBJ2-1, with 8 bases fitting TRBD2. The CDR3 is 15 residues long. Germline V lookup: CDR1 SGHRS, CDR2 YFSETQ. V lost 5 bases, J lost 0 bases, and 4 bases stayed unmatched.